Listed below are T cell receptor beta chains from one sample, sequenced in a study of CD8+ T cells in alopecia areata. The protocol was immunoSEQ multiplex PCR, while the TCRdb copy is restricted to in-frame clones and leaves out a portion. The sample holds about 220,000 clones, around 57% seen once. Sequencing was performed on CD4+ T cells sorted from blood, taken at week 4, from a patient treated with tofacitinib. Receptors were obtained from a human donor with alopecia areata. The CDR3 runs from the conserved cysteine through the conserved F or W. A D gene is named only where the DNA matches it firmly. Size values are once, few and many counts, or a class for expanded clones, and some rows have none.

D gene: NA
clone size: NA
V gene: TRBV9
J gene: TRBJ2-7
CDR3 DNA: TGTGCCAGCAGCGAGGAATTGACCTCCTACGAGCAGTACTTC
CDR3 protein: CASSEELTSYEQYF

D gene: NA
clone size: few
V gene: TRBV4-3
J gene: TRBJ2-6
CDR3 DNA: TGCGCCAGCAGCCAAGATCCCCCGGCGGGGCTGGCTGGGGCCAACGTCCTGACTTTC
CDR3 protein: CASSQDPPAGLAGANVLTF

D gene: NA
clone size: NA
V gene: TRBV29-1
J gene: TRBJ1-1
CDR3 DNA: TGCAGCGTCGTGCAGGGGAACACTGAAGCTTTCTTT
CDR3 protein: CSVVQGNTEAFF

D gene: NA
clone size: NA
V gene: TRBV4-3
J gene: TRBJ2-7
CDR3 DNA: TGCGCCAGCAGCCAAGATCGAGGGCTGGACGAGCAGTACTTC
CDR3 protein: CASSQDRGLDEQYF

D gene: NA
clone size: NA
V gene: TRBV30
J gene: TRBJ2-7
CDR3 DNA: TGTGCCTGGAGTGTATTTCTGGGGGGCGAGCAGTACTTC
CDR3 protein: CAWSVFLGGEQYF

D gene: TRBD1
clone size: few
V gene: TRBV14
J gene: TRBJ2-7
CDR3 DNA: TGTGCCAGCAGTCTCCTCGCGACAGGGGGCTACGAGCAGTACTTC
CDR3 protein: CASSLLATGGYEQYF

D gene: NA
clone size: NA
V gene: TRBV29-1
J gene: TRBJ2-5
CDR3 DNA: TGCAGCGTTGAAAGGGGGACTCGCGAGATGGTGACCCAGTACTTC
CDR3 protein: CSVERGTREMVTQYF

D gene: TRBD2
clone size: NA
V gene: TRBV29-1
J gene: TRBJ2-2
CDR3 DNA: TGCAGCGTGGGGACTAGGGGGACCGGGGAGCTGTTTTTT
CDR3 protein: CSVGTRGTGELFF

D gene: NA
clone size: NA
V gene: TRBV30
J gene: TRBJ1-1
CDR3 DNA: TGTGCCTGGAGTATGGGATTGAACACTGAAGCTTTCTTT
CDR3 protein: CAWSMGLNTEAFF

D gene: NA
clone size: NA
V gene: TRBV19
J gene: TRBJ1-2
CDR3 DNA: TGTGCCAGTAGTATAGATAATACAGGCGGCTACACCTTC
CDR3 protein: CASSIDNTGGYTF

D gene: NA
clone size: NA
V gene: TRBV2
J gene: TRBJ1-1
CDR3 DNA: TGTGCCAGCAGTGACAGGTTCCTAAACACTGAAGCTTTCTTT
CDR3 protein: CASSDRFLNTEAFF

D gene: TRBD1
clone size: NA
V gene: TRBV19
J gene: TRBJ2-7
CDR3 DNA: TGTGCCAGTAGTTTCACGAACGGACAGGGTCCCTCCTACGAGCAGTACTTC
CDR3 protein: CASSFTNGQGPSYEQYF

D gene: NA
clone size: few
V gene: TRBV7-2
J gene: TRBJ2-1
CDR3 DNA: TGTGCCAGCAGCGCCCCCGCGGTATGGTCCAATGAGCAGTTCTTC
CDR3 protein: CASSAPAVWSNEQFF

D gene: NA
clone size: few
V gene: TRBV6-1
J gene: TRBJ1-6
CDR3 DNA: TGTGCCAGCAGGGAGTCTATGGGGAATTCACCCCTCCACTTT
CDR3 protein: CASRESMGNSPLHF

D gene: TRBD2
clone size: NA
V gene: TRBV18
J gene: TRBJ2-1
CDR3 DNA: TGTGCCAGCTCACCCACTAGCGGGGGTAGAGATGAGCAGTTCTTC
CDR3 protein: CASSPTSGGRDEQFF

D gene: TRBD2
clone size: NA
V gene: TRBV2
J gene: TRBJ2-7
CDR3 DNA: TGTGCCAGCAGTGAGCCGGGGGGATCCTACGAGCAGTACTTC
CDR3 protein: CASSEPGGSYEQYF

D gene: NA
clone size: NA
V gene: TRBV6-1
J gene: TRBJ2-1
CDR3 DNA: TGTGCCAGCATCGACTTCTATGGGCTTGAGCAGTTCTTC
CDR3 protein: CASIDFYGLEQFF

D gene: NA
clone size: NA
V gene: TRBV4-3
J gene: TRBJ1-2
CDR3 DNA: TGCGCCAGCAGCCAAAAGGCCATCCACCACTATGGCTACACCTTC
CDR3 protein: CASSQKAIHHYGYTF

D gene: NA
clone size: few
V gene: TRBV7-3
J gene: TRBJ2-4
CDR3 DNA: TGTGCCAGCAGCTTAAGGGAAGGAGACATTCAGTACTTC
CDR3 protein: CASSLREGDIQYF

D gene: NA
clone size: few
V gene: TRBV5-1
J gene: TRBJ1-4
CDR3 DNA: TGCGCCAGCAGCTCGGTGGCGTTCTCCGGGAGCAGTAATGAAAAACTGTTTTTT
CDR3 protein: CASSSVAFSGSSNEKLFF

D gene: NA
clone size: NA
V gene: TRBV4-3
J gene: TRBJ1-3
CDR3 DNA: TGCGCCAGCAGCCAAGACAGGGCAATGAGCTCTGGAAACACCATATATTTT
CDR3 protein: CASSQDRAMSSGNTIYF

D gene: NA
clone size: few
V gene: TRBV15
J gene: TRBJ2-3
CDR3 DNA: TGTGCCACCAGCAGAAAGCCCTTCACAGATACGCAGTATTTT
CDR3 protein: CATSRKPFTDTQYF

D gene: NA
clone size: NA
V gene: TRBV30
J gene: TRBJ2-5
CDR3 DNA: TGTGCCTGGAGTGCGGGGTTGGAGACCCAGTACTTC
CDR3 protein: CAWSAGLETQYF

D gene: NA
clone size: NA
V gene: TRBV2
J gene: TRBJ2-3
CDR3 DNA: TGTGCCAGCTTCGGGACGATCAGTTCTAGCACAGATACGCAGTATTTT
CDR3 protein: CASFGTISSSTDTQYF

D gene: NA
clone size: NA
V gene: TRBV10-2
J gene: TRBJ1-2
CDR3 DNA: TGCGCCAGCTCAGGATCCCAACGAGGCGGCTACACCTTC
CDR3 protein: CASSGSQRGGYTF